The 20 T cell receptor beta chains below were found in one sample sequenced in a study of vaccination effects on CD4 cells after COVID-19. The protocol was immunoSEQ multiplex PCR, while the TCRdb copy is restricted to in-frame clones and leaves out a portion. In the table there are about 20,000 clones, approximately 72% of which are singletons. Before sequencing, viral peptide pools were used by the ViraFEST assay to expand antigen-specific CD4+ T cells. After roughly 11 days in culture, the CD4+ T cells were isolated. Vaccine recipients had no previous SARS-CoV-2 infection; their nucleocapsid antibodies were negative. No antigen has been assigned to these receptors. The material sequenced was CD4+ T cells from PBMCs cultured with HCoV-NL63 spike peptides, taken before COVID-19 vaccination. The receptor set was obtained from a human donor who received a COVID-19 vaccine.

This clone appeared a few times. V is TRBV14 and J is TRBJ2-7; 7 bases are a match to TRBD2. J was trimmed by 0 bases and V by 2 bases; bases with no gene match: 13. The CDR3 has 18 residues. CDR1 is SGHDN, CDR2 FVKESK, per germline. The CDR3 DNA reads TGTGCCAGCAGCCAAAGATCTTTGGGGGGAGGGCCCTCCTACGAGCAGTACTTC. It translates to CASSQRSLGGGPSYEQYF.

This clone appeared a few times. The V gene is TRBV6-4, the J gene TRBJ1-1; D not certain. CDR3 size: 12 residues. V dropped 2 bases and J dropped 11 bases, with 12 bases sitting between them. The germline gives CDR1 MRHNA, CDR2 SNTAGT. The CDR3: CASSDPRVGAFF. CDR3 bases: TGTGCCAGCAGTGACCCGAGGGTGGGGGCTTTCTTT.

This rearrangement joins TRBV2 to TRBJ2-6; 14 nucleotides line up with TRBD2. CDR3 length: 18 residues. Germline CDR1 SNHLY, CDR2 FYNNEI. The ends lost 6 bases at V and 0 bases at J; junction bases unmatched: 4. CDR3: CASRTGLAGASGANVLTF. The DNA of the CDR3 is TGTGCCAGCAGGACGGGACTAGCGGGAGCCTCTGGGGCCAACGTCCTGACTTTC.

This chain joins TRBV18 and TRBJ2-5; D might be TRBD2 (6 bases). V dropped 2 bases and J dropped 1 base, with 11 bases sitting between them. Germline V CDR1 and CDR2: KGHSH, LQKENI. This CDR3 region has 15 residues. The CDR3 spells CASSPAGRRQETQYF. The CDR3 DNA reads as TGTGCCAGCTCACCAGCGGGACGGCGCCAAGAGACCCAGTACTTC. The entire variable domain, with the rest obtained from reference TRBV18 and TRBJ2-5, is as follows: NAGVMQNPRHLVRRRGQEARLRCSPMKGHSHVYWYRQLPEEGLKFMVYLQKENIIDESGMPKERFSAEFPKEGPSILRIQQVVRGDSAAYFCASSPAGRRQETQYFGPGTRLLVL.

The chain employs TRBV3-1 (or the pseudogene TRBV3-2) and TRBJ2-2; D is perhaps TRBD1 (5 bases). In germline, CDR1 is LGHDT, CDR2 YNNKEL (reference sequence). The V and J ends lost 0 bases and 5 bases respectively, with 16 bases between them. This CDR3 is 17 amino acids long. CDR3 region: CASSQEFQGRWTGELFF. Here the CDR3 DNA reads TGTGCCAGCAGCCAAGAGTTCCAGGGTAGGTGGACCGGGGAGCTGTTTTTT.

This clone was observed a few times. The rearrangement uses TRBV30 and TRBJ1-5; D is unresolved. Per germline, CDR1 GTSNPN and CDR2 SVGIG (reference sequence). Deletions cut 0 bases from V and 5 bases from J, with 8 bases between. This CDR3 region has 13 residues. CDR3 in DNA: TGTGCCTGGAGTGTGGGAGCCCATCAGCCCCAGCATTTT. Amino acids: CAWSVGAHQPQHF.

The rearrangement joins TRBV11-2 to TRBJ2-7; D is unresolved. Germline V lookup: CDR1 SGHAT, CDR2 FQNNGV. With 0 bases removed from V and 3 bases from J, the gap between germline ends came to 9 bases. The CDR3 spans 14 residues. This chain's CDR3 is CASSLDQLDYEQYF. The CDR3 bases are TGTGCCAGCAGCTTAGATCAACTGGACTACGAGCAGTACTTC.

This clone was detected only once. The chain recombines TRBV6-5 with TRBJ2-3; D is undetermined. The CDR3 is made up of 14 amino acids. Trimming removed 5 bases at V and 2 bases at J, with 11 bases between. In germline, CDR1 is MNHEY, CDR2 SVGAGI. CDR3 protein: CASSRQSATDTQYF. CDR3 DNA sequence: TGTGCCAGCAGTCGGCAAAGTGCCACAGATACGCAGTATTTT.

The chain's CDR3 is CASSRMTGDNQPQHF. CDR3 in DNA: TGTGCCAGCAGCCGCATGACAGGGGACAATCAGCCCCAGCATTTT. The rearrangement joins TRBV6-6 to TRBJ1-5; 8 nucleotides align to TRBD1. The CDR3 is 15 residues long. CDR1 is MNHNY and CDR2 is SVGAGI in the germline V gene (reference sequence). The J segment lost 3 bases and the V segment lost 6 bases, leaving 7 bases of the junction unmatched.

This chain links TRBV11-2 with TRBJ2-7; 7 bases map to TRBD2. CDR1 SGHAT and CDR2 FQNNGV come from the germline V gene. The length of the CDR3 is 13 residues. V lost 3 bases to trimming and J lost 3 bases; unmatched junction nucleotides: 2. The CDR3 DNA reads as TGTGCCAGCAGCTTGAGCGGGGACTACGAGCAGTACTTC. This encodes CASSLSGDYEQYF.

The chain combines TRBV5-5 with TRBJ2-1; TRBD2 is a possible D gene (6 bases). The CDR3 contains 12 residues. CDR1 and CDR2 (germline): SGHKS, YYEKEE (reference sequence). Trimming cost V 4 bases and J 7 bases, with 9 bases left between them. CDR3 sequence reads: CASSIGGNEQFF. CDR3 nucleotides: TGTGCCAGCAGCATTGGGGGGAATGAGCAGTTCTTC.

This CDR3 reads CASRETAHYGYTF. The CDR3 DNA reads TGTGCCAGCAGGGAGACAGCCCATTATGGCTACACCTTC. V is TRBV6-5 and J is TRBJ1-2; TRBD1 might be the D (5 bases). Between the trimmed V and J ends, which lost 6 bases and 5 bases, there was a span of 13 bases. Germline assignment: CDR1 MNHEY and CDR2 SVGAGI. This CDR3 has 13 residues.

The chain carries TRBV9 and TRBJ2-1; either TRBD1 or TRBD2 may supply D (5 bases each). Germline V CDR1 and CDR2: SGDLS, YYNGEE. Between the trimmed V and J ends, which lost 3 bases and 0 bases, there was a span of 10 bases. The CDR3 length is 15 residues. In DNA form, the CDR3 reads TGTGCCAGCAGCGCCGGGACGACCTCCTACAATGAGCAGTTCTTC. Translation gives CASSAGTTSYNEQFF.

This clone is a singleton in its sample. The chain has TRBV3-1 (or the pseudogene TRBV3-2) and TRBJ1-2; D unclear. The CDR3 loop spans 14 amino acids. The germline V and J ends were trimmed by 0 bases and 4 bases, with 9 bases remaining between them. Per germline, CDR1 LGHDT and CDR2 YNNKEL (reference sequence). CDR3 nucleotide sequence: TGTGCCAGCAGCCAAGAAGGTCAGGCCTATGGCTACACCTTC. It specifies CASSQEGQAYGYTF.

The sample holds a few counts of this clone. The chain recombines TRBV12-3 or TRBV12-4 with TRBJ1-5; a possible D gene is TRBD1 (5 bases). The CDR3 runs 12 residues. Trimming left V 9 bases short and J 6 bases short, with 12 bases between. Here the CDR3 DNA reads TGTGCCAGTCGACAGTCTCCTCAGCCCCAGCATTTT. Its protein is CASRQSPQPQHF.

V gene TRBV5-4 combines with J gene TRBJ1-4, with D tentatively TRBD1 (6 bases). This CDR3 has 14 amino acids. Germline V gene sequence: CDR1 SGHNT, CDR2 YYREEE (reference sequence). V was trimmed by 2 bases and J by 3 bases, leaving 8 bases between them. The CDR3 DNA follows: TGTGCCAGCAGCTTTGAGGGGGCTAATGAAAAACTGTTTTTT. Translating gives CASSFEGANEKLFF.

This chain joins TRBV9 and TRBJ1-1; D ambiguous. The CDR3 has 15 residues. The germline V gene encodes CDR1 SGDLS and CDR2 YYNGEE. V was pared by 0 bases and J by 4 bases, with 13 bases between. The CDR3 region has the DNA TGTGCCAGCAGCGTAGAATCCCGGGATCCCACTGAAGCTTTCTTT. This codes for CASSVESRDPTEAFF.

This rearrangement joins TRBV5-4 to TRBJ2-5; 8 nucleotides match TRBD1. This CDR3 is built from 15 residues. Looked up from germline, CDR1 is SGHNT and CDR2 is YYREEE (reference sequence). J gave up 1 base and V 2 bases, and 4 bases lay outside the gene matches. The CDR3 loop reads CASSLVDRGQETQYF. The CDR3 nucleotides are TGTGCCAGCAGCTTAGTTGACAGGGGCCAAGAGACCCAGTACTTC. Full variable domain (outside the CDR3, taken from reference TRBV5-4 and TRBJ2-5): ETGVTQSPTHLIKTRGQQVTLRCSSQSGHNTVSWYQQALGQGPQFIFQYYREEENGRGNFPPRFSGLQFPNYSSELNVNALELDDSALYLCASSLVDRGQETQYFGPGTRLLVL.

The chain couples TRBV5-8 to TRBJ2-1, with D unclear. From germline, CDR1 is SGHTS and CDR2 YDEGEE. The length of the CDR3 is 11 residues. V dropped 5 bases and J dropped 4 bases, with 4 bases sitting between them. DNA of the CDR3: TGTGCCAGCAGTCTATACAATGAGCAGTTCTTC. This codes for CASSLYNEQFF.

This clone was picked up a small number of times. The chain couples TRBV5-1 to TRBJ2-7, with TRBD2 identical over 14 bases. Germline CDR1 and CDR2: SGHRS and YFSETQ. V gave up 3 bases and J gave up 7 bases; unmatched junction bases: 12. The CDR3 length is 17 residues. CDR3 amino acids: CASSSRLAGGTNREQYF. The CDR3 nucleotides read TGCGCCAGCAGCTCCCGACTAGCGGGGGGGACCAACCGGGAGCAGTACTTC. Based on the CDR3 plus reference TRBV5-1 and TRBJ2-7, the full variable domain is KAGVTQTPRYLIKTRGQQVTLSCSPISGHRSVSWYQQTPGQGLQFLFEYFSETQRNKGNFPGRFSGRQFSNSRSEMNVSTLELGDSALYLCASSSRLAGGTNREQYFGPGTRLTVT.